This TCR beta chain was found in a study of Graves' ophthalmopathy and Graves' hyperthyroidism. Overall study: Stable hyperthyroidism was defined by absence of ophthalmopathy within 18 months of follow-up.

This CDR3 has 16 amino acids. After removal of 3 bases from V and 4 bases from J, the junction contained 12 bases not matched to a gene. From germline, CDR1 is DFQATT and CDR2 SNEGSKA (reference sequence). Uncontrolled infections, other autoimmune diseases, pregnancy or lactation barred patients from enrollment. Study-level results: Blood repertoires reportedly contained most expanded thyroid clonotypes above 0.001 frequency.

Amplification targeted the TCR beta CDR3 regions, with RNA transcripts as the source material. The first round was an RT-PCR with HTBI primers, and the second round was a multiplex PCR. TCRdb redid the calling of the multiplex PCR reads with MiXCR, one entry per CDR3 protein. The sample includes 580,000 or so distinct CDR3 sequences, approximately 35% of them seen just once. For this clonotype: Its antigen is currently unknown.

The origin of this receptor is an adult man with Graves' hyperthyroidism. The source material was peripheral blood or thyroid tissue (not recorded which). The chain recombines TRBV20-1 with TRBJ1-5; 7 nucleotides line up with TRBD1. CDR3 sequence (DNA): TGCAGTGCTAGTGGTCTTGAGGCAGGGGGAAATCAGCCCCAGCATTTT. The encoded protein is CSASGLEAGGNQPQHF.